The 22 T cell receptor beta chains below come from one sample, sequenced in a study of radiotherapy plus CTLA-4 blockade in lung cancer. Here immunoSEQ multiplex PCR was the method, and the copy in TCRdb shows in-frame clones only, minus some. This sample has roughly 44,000 clones, with more than 70% found just once. Sequenced material: peripheral blood, taken from a patient treated with radiotherapy plus ipilimumab. These receptors were collected from a human donor with non-small cell lung cancer who had stable disease on radiotherapy plus ipilimumab.

The gene calls are TRBV5-5 and TRBJ1-2; possible D gene TRBD1, 6 bases. The CDR3 spans 12 residues. Germline V gene lookup returns CDR1 SGHKS and CDR2 YYEKEE (reference sequence). Trimming took 4 bases from V and 5 from J, leaving 9 bases between them. The CDR3 bases are TGTGCCAGCAGCCTAGGGGGGTATGGCTACACCTTC. It encodes CASSLGGYGYTF.

The chain combines TRBV7-9 with TRBJ1-2; D gene ambiguous. From germline, CDR1 is SEHNR and CDR2 FQNEAQ (reference sequence). V lost 0 bases to trimming and J lost 4 bases, with 9 bases between them. The CDR3 spans 14 residues. The DNA for the CDR3 is TGTGCCAGCAGCTTAGCCGGTCTTCTCTATGGCTACACCTTC. Protein product: CASSLAGLLYGYTF.

V and J are TRBV5-1 and TRBJ2-5; D call uncertain. The length of the CDR3 is 12 residues. Germline V lookup: CDR1 SGHRS, CDR2 YFSETQ. The V end lost 1 base, the J end lost 5 bases, and 6 bases lay between the germline ends. CDR3 DNA: TGCGCCAGCAGCTTGCCCAGCGAGACCCAGTACTTC. Residues: CASSLPSETQYF.

This clone was found a few times. The chain is built from TRBV4-1 and TRBJ1-2, with D perhaps matching TRBD1 (6 bases). The CDR3 extends over 14 amino acids. Germline V gene sequence: CDR1 MGHRA, CDR2 YSYEKL. V was pared by 0 bases and J by 8 bases, with 13 bases between. CDR3 bases: TGCGCCAGCAGCCAAGATCGGGGGGCAAGGGGCTACACCTTC. Protein product: CASSQDRGARGYTF.

The rearrangement joins TRBV7-9 to TRBJ1-5; the D is unclear. Trimming left V 1 base short and J 6 bases short, with 19 bases between. Germline CDR1 SEHNR, CDR2 FQNEAQ (reference sequence). This CDR3 is 17 amino acids long. As DNA, the CDR3 is TGTGCCAGCAGCTTAGGATGGGGTGGGCAGGTAGCTCAGCCCCAGCATTTT. Amino acids: CASSLGWGGQVAQPQHF.

The J gene is TRBJ1-1, the V gene TRBV2; D is undetermined. The CDR3 covers 12 residues. Trimming stripped 2 bases from V and 0 bases from J, with 1 base between. Germline loops: CDR1 SNHLY, CDR2 FYNNEI. The CDR3 is CASSELNTEAFF. CDR3 bases: TGTGCCAGCAGTGAATTGAACACTGAAGCTTTCTTT.

As DNA, the CDR3 is TGCGCCAGCAGCCCGGGAACCGGATTCTACGAGCAGTACGTC. It is translated as CASSPGTGFYEQYV. The chain couples TRBV5-1 to TRBJ2-7; tentative D call: TRBD2 (5 bases). Trimming removed 4 bases from V and 3 bases from J, with 14 bases in between. The CDR3 spans 14 residues. Per germline, CDR1 SGHRS and CDR2 YFSETQ.

This clone was detected once. The V and J genes are TRBV30 and TRBJ1-5; a weak D match, TRBD1 (6 bases). Germline lookup yields CDR1 GTSNPN and CDR2 SVGIG (reference sequence). The CDR3 consists of 17 residues. The ends were cut back, 2 bases at V and 2 bases at J, with 19 bases in the middle. CDR3 DNA sequence: TGTGCCTGGAGTAGGACAGAGGGTCCAATTGGCAATCAGCCCCAGCATTTT. Its translation is CAWSRTEGPIGNQPQHF.

The chain has TRBV5-1 and TRBJ1-1; 8 positions match TRBD1. The germline V gene encodes CDR1 SGHRS and CDR2 YFSETQ. This CDR3 is 14 amino acids long. V shed 0 bases, J shed 7 bases, and the junction held 5 bases outside the gene matches. CDR3 coding DNA: TGCGCCAGCAGCTTGGGGGACAGGACGAGTGAAGCTTTCTTT. Its protein is CASSLGDRTSEAFF.

The V gene is TRBV11-3, the J gene TRBJ2-5, with 11 positions matching TRBD1. The CDR3 loop spans 16 amino acids. Germline V lookup: CDR1 SGHNT, CDR2 YENEEA. V was pared by 1 base and J by 5 bases, with 6 bases of the junction left unmatched. CDR3 amino acids: CASSLAGTGGEETQYF. DNA of the CDR3: TGTGCCAGCAGCTTAGCGGGGACAGGGGGAGAGGAGACCCAGTACTTC.

The sample holds a few counts of this clone. V gene TRBV27 combines with J gene TRBJ1-4; the D is unclear. V lost 2 bases and J 1 base, leaving 14 bases between the germline ends. The CDR3 sequence is 17 residues long. Germline CDR1 MNHEY, CDR2 SMNVEV (reference sequence). The CDR3 is CASSLGRRAETNEKLFF. Here the CDR3 DNA reads TGTGCCAGCAGTTTAGGCCGTCGAGCAGAAACTAATGAAAAACTGTTTTTT. Full variable domain (missing parts from reference TRBV27 and TRBJ1-4): EAQVTQNPRYLITVTGKKLTVTCSQNMNHEYMSWYRQDPGLGLRQIYYSMNVEVTDKGDVPEGYKVSRKEKRNFPLILESPSPNQTSLYFCASSLGRRAETNEKLFFGSGTQLSVL.

This clone has a single count. The rearrangement links TRBV5-1 to TRBJ2-7; tentative D call: TRBD1 (5 bases). Trimming stripped 0 bases from V and 5 bases from J, with 15 bases between. This CDR3 is built from 15 residues. From germline, CDR1 is SGHRS and CDR2 YFSETQ. This CDR3 reads CASSLGGSLGDEQYF. CDR3 in DNA: TGCGCCAGCAGCTTGGGGGGCAGCCTCGGCGACGAGCAGTACTTC.

This clone has only one observation. The chain couples TRBV5-4 to TRBJ1-1, with D tentatively TRBD1 (6 bases). The V gene's germline CDR1 is SGHNT and CDR2 YYREEE (reference sequence). V lost 4 bases, J lost 4 bases, and 17 bases lay in between. The CDR3 contains 15 residues. The CDR3 loop is CASSPGRGRSTEAFF. The CDR3 nucleotides read TGTGCCAGCAGCCCCGGACGGGGGCGGAGCACTGAAGCTTTCTTT.

This clone was recorded once. The rearrangement uses TRBV2 and TRBJ1-1; D is unclear. The V end was cut by 5 bases, the J end by 1 base, with 14 bases between. The CDR3 contains 15 residues. Per germline, CDR1 SNHLY and CDR2 FYNNEI. This CDR3 reads CASSSQPIRNTEAFF. CDR3 nucleotide sequence: TGTGCCAGCAGTTCTCAACCGATCAGGAACACTGAAGCTTTCTTT.

The J gene is TRBJ1-2, the V gene TRBV6-5; D is ambiguous. V was pared by 6 bases and J by 3 bases, with 11 bases between. The V gene's germline CDR1 is MNHEY and CDR2 SVGAGI. The CDR3 is 13 amino acids. CDR3 region: CASSSGSHYGYTF. The CDR3 nucleotides are TGTGCCAGCAGCTCCGGGAGTCACTATGGCTACACCTTC.

This clone has a handful of counts. The chain recombines TRBV27 with TRBJ1-6; D unresolved. The germline V gene has CDR1 MNHEY and CDR2 SMNVEV (reference sequence). This CDR3 contains 17 residues. V dropped 1 base and J dropped 6 bases, with 16 bases sitting between them. The CDR3, as DNA: TGTGCCAGCAGTTTATTGCCAACTACGACGCCTAATTCACCCCTCCACTTT. Encoded protein: CASSLLPTTTPNSPLHF.

The chain links TRBV27 to TRBJ2-7, with TRBD2 matching over 12 bases. This CDR3 is built from 16 residues. The germline V gene has CDR1 MNHEY and CDR2 SMNVEV (reference sequence). CDR3 DNA sequence: TGTGCCAGCAGTCTATCCGGGACTAGCGGGTTGTACGAGCAGTACGTC. It yields the protein CASSLSGTSGLYEQYV.

The chain links TRBV15 to TRBJ2-5; D gene unclear. Germline assignment: CDR1 LNHNV and CDR2 YYDKDF (reference sequence). The CDR3 extends over 14 amino acids. The V gene lost 1 base and the J gene lost 4 bases, with 10 bases spanning the gap. The CDR3 DNA follows: TGTGCCACCAGCAGAGGGGCAGACGGAGAGACCCAGTACTTC. Residues: CATSRGADGETQYF. Drawing the rest from reference TRBV15 and TRBJ2-5, the complete variable domain is DAMVIQNPRYQVTQFGKPVTLSCSQTLNHNVMYWYQQKSSQAPKLLFHYYDKDFNNEADTPDNFQSRRPNTSFCFLDIRSPGLGDTAMYLCATSRGADGETQYFGPGTRLLVL.

The genes are TRBV9 and TRBJ1-6; a weak D match, TRBD1 (5 bases). The CDR3 has 16 amino acids. The V and J ends lost 5 bases and 8 bases respectively, with 20 bases between them. Germline V gives CDR1 SGDLS, CDR2 YYNGEE. The CDR3 region is CASRVEAGTADSPLHF. The CDR3 nucleotides are TGTGCCAGCAGGGTCGAAGCCGGGACGGCAGATTCACCCCTCCACTTT.

Only one count was recorded for this clone. V and J are TRBV29-1 and TRBJ1-2; possible D gene TRBD1, 6 bases. This CDR3 spans 14 amino acids. The V end was cut by 4 bases, the J end by 0 bases, with 12 bases between. Per the germline V gene, CDR1 is SQVTM and CDR2 is ANQGSEA. The CDR3 DNA follows: TGCAGCGTTGGGAACCAGGGGACTAACTATGGCTACACCTTC. Protein sequence: CSVGNQGTNYGYTF. Full variable domain (missing parts from reference TRBV29-1 and TRBJ1-2): SAVISQKPSRDICQRGTSLTIQCQVDSQVTMMFWYRQQPGQSLTLIATANQGSEATYESGFVIDKFPISRPNLTFSTLTVSNMSPEDSSIYLCSVGNQGTNYGYTFGSGTRLTVV.

This clone occurred once. The rearrangement joins TRBV7-9 to TRBJ1-2; a weak D match, TRBD1 (5 bases). The CDR3 runs 15 residues. V was clipped by 0 bases and J by 8 bases, with 16 bases between them. The germline V gene encodes CDR1 SEHNR and CDR2 FQNEAQ (reference sequence). Here the CDR3 DNA reads TGTGCCAGCAGCTTAGCGGGACCCCCCGGGGGGGGCTACACCTTC. Amino acids: CASSLAGPPGGGYTF.

Only one count was recorded for this clone. V usage is TRBV5-6 and J usage is TRBJ1-1, with TRBD1 as a possible D gene (6 bases). This CDR3 comprises 14 residues. V lost 4 bases and J lost 4, with 14 bases in between. Germline assignment: CDR1 SGHDT and CDR2 YYEEEE. CDR3 coding DNA: TGTGCCAGCAGCGTTGGACAGATGGGCACTGAAGCTTTCTTT. Its protein is CASSVGQMGTEAFF.